What follows describes a single T cell receptor beta chain. An amount of RNA that ranged from roughly 0.45 to 1 ug was reverse transcribed with random hexamers. Each CDR3 protein gets one entry after TCRdb re-called the immunoSEQ multiplex PCR reads with MiXCR. The table lists 250,000 to 300,000 distinct CDR3 sequences, about 91% of them singletons. The data stem from a study of CD8 T cells in Susac syndrome. Included as multiple sclerosis controls were treatment-naive patients who had stable or active relapsing-remitting disease. Germline V lookup: CDR1 SGHNT, CDR2 YENEEA. The CDR3 spans 15 residues. V was clipped by 5 bases and J by 5 bases, with 16 bases between them.

The specimen sequenced was CD8+ T cells from PBMCs. This clonotype was sampled from a human donor with multiple sclerosis. The V and J genes are TRBV11-3 and TRBJ2-1; perhaps TRBD1 as D (5 bases). CDR3 coding DNA: TGTGCCAGCAGCCCCAGGGTCGGGCGAAACAATGAGCAGTTCTTC. Its protein product is CASSPRVGRNNEQFF.